This T cell receptor (beta chain) was captured by sequencing in a study of naive and memory T cell subsets. Germline V gene data show CDR1 as GTSNPN and CDR2 as SVGIG (reference sequence). Trimming took off 4 bases at V and 7 bases at J, with 11 bases between the two ends. The CDR3 is 12 amino acids. The beta constant-region primer was an equimolar mix of two oligonucleotides covering TRBC1 and TRBC2. A 12-nucleotide UMI and the SP2 primer were added to the cDNA 3' end by oligonucleotide ligation. TCRdb itself ran the UMI-ligation and nested PCR reads through MiXCR, one entry per CDR3 protein. The sample includes 75,000 to 85,000 distinct CDR3 sequences, approximately 14% of them seen just once. This clonotype was picked up a small number of times.

V usage is TRBV30 and J usage is TRBJ2-1; no reliable D call. The sample comprised central memory CD4+ T cells from blood. This TCR was sampled from a human donor in good health. The CDR3, as DNA: TGTGCCTGGACTGTCGGTGGTAATGAGCAGTTCTTC. It specifies CAWTVGGNEQFF.